These 15 T cell receptor beta chains came from one sample sequenced in a study of blood T cell repertoires in COVID-19. Measured with immunoSEQ multiplex PCR; TCRdb has only the in-frame clones, and not every one. The data show some 110,000 clones, 60% to 80% seen once. Sequencing used peripheral blood. These receptors came from a human donor with acute or convalescent COVID-19. The donor label of this sample is uncertain.

The gene calls are TRBV4-2 and TRBJ1-6; 8 bases agree with TRBD1. V shed 4 bases and J 12 bases; nucleotides not matched to a gene: 5. Germline V gene lookup returns CDR1 LGHNA and CDR2 YNFKEQ. The CDR3 has 13 amino acids. The CDR3 loop is CASSPGQVEPLHF. Here the CDR3 DNA reads TGTGCCAGCAGCCCGGGACAGGTTGAACCCCTCCACTTT.

The rearrangement uses TRBV7-9 and TRBJ1-5; a possible D gene is TRBD1 (5 bases). This CDR3 is 15 amino acids long. Looked up from germline, CDR1 is SEHNR and CDR2 is FQNEAQ (reference sequence). The ends were cut back, 5 bases at V and 2 bases at J, with 13 bases in the middle. Here the CDR3 reads CASSPAGGGNQPQHF. DNA of the CDR3: TGTGCCAGCAGCCCGGCGGGGGGAGGCAATCAGCCCCAGCATTTT.

The chain links TRBV11-3 to TRBJ1-2; possible D gene TRBD1, 6 bases. The CDR3 runs 13 residues. Trimming cost V 3 bases and J 2 bases, with 7 bases left between them. Germline CDR1 SGHNT, CDR2 YENEEA. The CDR3 region is CASSFDRNYGYTF. The CDR3 DNA sequence: TGTGCCAGCAGCTTTGACAGGAACTATGGCTACACCTTC. The whole variable domain, filled in from reference TRBV11-3 and TRBJ1-2, reads EAGVVQSPRYKIIEKKQPVAFWCNPISGHNTLYWYLQNLGQGPELLIRYENEEAVDDSQLPKDRFSAERLKGVDSTLKIQPAELGDSAVYLCASSFDRNYGYTFGSGTRLTVV.

This clone turned up a few times. This chain connects TRBV30 to TRBJ2-3; D is perhaps TRBD2 (6 bases). The CDR3 spans 13 residues. V was clipped by 3 bases and J by 1 base, with 8 bases between them. Germline loops: CDR1 GTSNPN, CDR2 SVGIG (reference sequence). DNA of the CDR3: TGTGCCTGGAGGGAGCGGGGCACAGATACGCAGTATTTT. Translated: CAWRERGTDTQYF.

This rearrangement joins TRBV5-6 to TRBJ1-1; D gene unclear. The V gene's germline CDR1 is SGHDT and CDR2 YYEEEE. This CDR3 has 14 residues. V lost 0 bases, J lost 4 bases, and 10 bases lay in between. CDR3 residues: CASSLAGIPTEAFF. CDR3 in DNA: TGTGCCAGCAGCTTGGCTGGCATACCCACTGAAGCTTTCTTT.

The rearrangement links TRBV9 to TRBJ2-6; TRBD1 might be the D (7 bases). The CDR3 runs 16 residues. The V and J ends lost 2 bases and 2 bases respectively, with 11 bases between them. The germline V gene has CDR1 SGDLS and CDR2 YYNGEE. CDR3 protein: CASSVSGGTGANVLTF. The CDR3 DNA reads as TGTGCCAGCAGCGTGTCAGGGGGGACTGGGGCCAACGTCCTGACTTTC.

Here the CDR3 reads CATSRVPQGQYEQYF. As DNA, the CDR3 is TGTGCCACCAGCAGAGTTCCACAGGGGCAGTACGAGCAGTACTTC. The V call is TRBV15, the J call TRBJ2-7; 7 nucleotides align to TRBD1. V shed 1 base and J 4 bases; nucleotides not matched to a gene: 7. Germline-derived CDR1 and CDR2 are LNHNV and YYDKDF (reference sequence). CDR3 size: 15 residues.

This clone was seen just once. This chain joins TRBV18 and TRBJ1-2; 7 positions match TRBD1. Germline CDR1 KGHSH, CDR2 LQKENI. The V and J ends lost 1 base and 5 bases, in that order; junction bases with no gene match: 7. The CDR3 is 15 amino acids. CDR3: CASSPRAGTDYGYTF. The CDR3 DNA is TGTGCCAGCTCACCACGAGCCGGGACAGATTATGGCTACACCTTC.

The chain has TRBV5-1 and TRBJ1-1, with D unresolved. The V gene's germline CDR1 is SGHRS and CDR2 YFSETQ. Trimming took 0 bases from V and 0 from J, leaving 9 bases between them. This CDR3 has 15 amino acids. The CDR3 nucleotides are TGCGCCAGCAGCTTGGGACCGGGGATGAACACTGAAGCTTTCTTT. Translated, it gives CASSLGPGMNTEAFF.

The table lists this clone with a count of one. The chain has TRBV28 and TRBJ1-2, with 10 bases aligning to TRBD1. Germline CDR1 is MDHEN and CDR2 is SYDVKM. This CDR3 is built from 14 residues. V dropped 6 bases and J dropped 5; count of bases not matched to a gene: 6. CDR3 DNA sequence: TGTGCCAGCAGGATCGGGACAGGGGTTTATGGCTACACCTTC. It yields the protein CASRIGTGVYGYTF.

V and J are TRBV30 and TRBJ1-3; D remains unclear. Germline lookup yields CDR1 GTSNPN and CDR2 SVGIG (reference sequence). CDR3 length equals 11 residues. V was pared by 3 bases and J by 3 bases, with 3 bases between. The CDR3 loop is CAWSHGNTIYF. The CDR3 DNA reads as TGTGCCTGGAGCCATGGAAACACCATATATTTT.

The chain is built from TRBV10-3 and TRBJ1-2, with D maybe TRBD1 (6 bases). The CDR3 consists of 13 residues. Trimming took 4 bases from V and 2 from J, leaving 8 bases between them. CDR1 and CDR2 from the germline V gene are ENHRY and SYGVKD. The CDR3, as DNA: TGTGCCATCAGTGTTGACAGGAACTATGGCTACACCTTC. Encoded protein: CAISVDRNYGYTF.

The chain recombines TRBV4-1 with TRBJ2-5, with 10 nucleotides matching TRBD2. CDR3 size: 17 residues. V was pared by 2 bases and J by 5 bases, with 11 bases of the junction left unmatched. In germline, CDR1 is MGHRA, CDR2 YSYEKL. The CDR3 DNA reads TGCGCCAGCAGCCAAAATCCATCTAGCGGGGGCCAGGAGACCCAGTACTTC. Residues: CASSQNPSSGGQETQYF.

This sequence joins TRBV7-2 and TRBJ2-7; 9 bases match TRBD1. After removal of 6 bases from V and 3 bases from J, the junction contained 6 bases not matched to a gene. The germline V gene has CDR1 SGHTA and CDR2 FQGNSA. The CDR3 contains 14 residues. CDR3 residues: CASSRQGVFYEQYF. The CDR3 region has the DNA TGTGCCAGCAGTCGACAGGGGGTTTTCTACGAGCAGTACTTC.

The V and J genes are TRBV11-2 and TRBJ2-5, with TRBD2 as a possible D gene (7 bases). This CDR3 is built from 15 residues. Trimming removed 5 bases at V and 5 bases at J, with 18 bases between. Per the germline V gene, CDR1 is SGHAT and CDR2 is FQNNGV. DNA of the CDR3: TGTGCCAGCAGCACCATTCTGGGGGGGCCGGAGACCCAGTACTTC. Translated: CASSTILGGPETQYF. Looking up the rest from reference TRBV11-2 and TRBJ2-5 gives the full variable domain: EAGVAQSPRYKIIEKRQSVAFWCNPISGHATLYWYQQILGQGPKLLIQFQNNGVVDDSQLPKDRFSAERLKGVDSTLKIQPAKLEDSAVYLCASSTILGGPETQYFGPGTRLLVL.